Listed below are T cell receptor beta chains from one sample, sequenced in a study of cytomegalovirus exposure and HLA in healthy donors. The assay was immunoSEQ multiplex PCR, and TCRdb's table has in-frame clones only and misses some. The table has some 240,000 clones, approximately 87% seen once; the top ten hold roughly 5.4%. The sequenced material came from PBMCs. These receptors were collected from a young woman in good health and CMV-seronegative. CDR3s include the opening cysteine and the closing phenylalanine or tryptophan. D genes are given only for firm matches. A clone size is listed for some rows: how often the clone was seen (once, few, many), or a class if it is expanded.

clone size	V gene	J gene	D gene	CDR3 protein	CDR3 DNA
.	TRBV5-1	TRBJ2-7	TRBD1	CASSFGDRSYEQYF	TGCGCCAGCAGCTTTGGGGACAGATCCTACGAGCAGTACTTC
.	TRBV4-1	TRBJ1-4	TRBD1	CASSPLTGGSEKLFF	TGCGCCAGCAGCCCCTTGACAGGGGGCAGTGAAAAACTGTTTTTT
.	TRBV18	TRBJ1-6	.	CASSRGQESPLHF	TGTGCCAGCTCACGGGGTCAAGAGTCACCCCTCCACTTT
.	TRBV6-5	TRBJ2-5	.	CASSYSGQETQYF	TGTGCCAGCAGTTACTCGGGACAAGAGACCCAGTACTTC
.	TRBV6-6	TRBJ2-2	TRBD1	CASSPTGGDTGELFF	TGTGCCAGCAGTCCCACAGGGGGCGACACCGGGGAGCTGTTTTTT
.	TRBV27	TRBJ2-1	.	CASSPLGPPSSYNEQFF	TGTGCCAGCAGTCCCTTAGGGCCCCCAAGTTCCTACAATGAGCAGTTCTTC
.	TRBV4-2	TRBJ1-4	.	CASSQGRAAEEKLFF	TGTGCCAGCAGCCAGGGGCGGGCAGCCGAGGAAAAACTGTTTTTT
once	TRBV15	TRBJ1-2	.	CATSRDIGGYGYTF	TGTGCCACCAGCAGAGATATCGGGGGCTATGGCTACACCTTC
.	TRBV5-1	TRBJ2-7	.	CASSLVGISYEQYF	TGCGCCAGCAGCTTGGTAGGGATTTCCTACGAGCAGTACTTC
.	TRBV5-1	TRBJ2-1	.	CASSLGDNSYNEQFF	TGCGCCAGCAGCTTGGGGGACAATTCCTACAATGAGCAGTTCTTC
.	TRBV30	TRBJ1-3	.	CAWSDGNTIYF	TGTGCCTGGAGCGATGGAAACACCATATATTTT
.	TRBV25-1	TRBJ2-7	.	CASSDPPHTYEQYF	TGTGCCAGCAGTGATCCTCCCCACACATACGAGCAGTACTTC
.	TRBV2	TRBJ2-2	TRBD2	CASSEERGDTGELFF	TGTGCCAGCAGTGAAGAGCGGGGGGACACCGGGGAGCTGTTTTTT
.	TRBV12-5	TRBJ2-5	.	CASAGTIGGETQYF	TGTGCTAGTGCCGGAACCATAGGGGGGGAGACCCAGTACTTC
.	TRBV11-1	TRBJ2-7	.	CASSPGFRGYEQYF	TGTGCCAGCAGCCCGGGTTTTAGGGGCTACGAGCAGTACTTC
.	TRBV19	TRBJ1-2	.	CASSTPGRSDYTF	TGTGCCAGTAGTACCCCGGGCAGGTCCGACTACACCTTC
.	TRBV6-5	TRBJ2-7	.	CASSYSAGPEQYF	TGTGCCAGCAGTTACTCAGCCGGTCCCGAGCAGTACTTC
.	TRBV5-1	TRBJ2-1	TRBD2	CASNSGSSYNEQFF	TGCGCCAGCAATAGCGGGAGCTCCTACAATGAGCAGTTCTTC
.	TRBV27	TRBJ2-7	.	CASRSRYEQYF	TGTGCCAGCAGATCTCGATACGAGCAGTACTTC
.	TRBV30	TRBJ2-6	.	CAWSVGSDSSGANVLTF	TGTGCCTGGAGTGTGGGCTCCGATAGCTCTGGGGCCAACGTCCTGACTTTC
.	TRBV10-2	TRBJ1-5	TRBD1	CASSEFRGHFQPQHF	TGCGCCAGCAGTGAGTTCAGGGGGCATTTTCAGCCCCAGCATTTT
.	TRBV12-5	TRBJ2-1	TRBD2	CASGLSSRGLAGGSYNEQFF	TGTGCTAGTGGTTTGTCCTCCCGCGGACTAGCGGGAGGATCCTACAATGAGCAGTTCTTC
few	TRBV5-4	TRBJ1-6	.	CASSSFGRVDSPLHF	TGTGCCAGCAGCTCCTTCGGCAGGGTCGATTCACCCCTCCACTTT
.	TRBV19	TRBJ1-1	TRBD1	CASKSGGPLNTEAFF	TGTGCCAGTAAGTCAGGGGGCCCCTTGAACACTGAAGCTTTCTTT
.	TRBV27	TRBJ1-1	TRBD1	CASSFFTGGPEAFF	TGTGCCAGCAGTTTTTTCACAGGGGGCCCTGAAGCTTTCTTT
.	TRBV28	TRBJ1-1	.	CASRSGGNEAFF	TGTGCCAGCAGGTCAGGTGGGAACGAAGCTTTCTTT
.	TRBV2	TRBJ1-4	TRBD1	CASRKTGGSPRKEKLFF	TGTGCCAGCAGGAAGACAGGGGGATCACCCCGAAAGGAAAAACTGTTTTTT
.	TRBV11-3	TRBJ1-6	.	CASSFPGRTSYNSPLHF	TGTGCCAGCAGCTTCCCAGGGCGGACCAGCTATAATTCACCCCTCCACTTT
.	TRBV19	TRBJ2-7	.	CASSIQGSYEQYF	TGTGCCAGTAGTATTCAGGGATCCTACGAGCAGTACTTC
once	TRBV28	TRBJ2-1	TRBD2	CASSLAGGSEQFF	TGTGCCAGCAGTTTGGCGGGGGGCTCTGAGCAGTTCTTC
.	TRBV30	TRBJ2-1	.	CAWSGPEYNEQFF	TGTGCCTGGAGCGGCCCTGAGTACAATGAGCAGTTCTTC
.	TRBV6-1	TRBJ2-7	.	CASSRDFSSYEQYF	TGTGCCAGCAGCCGGGACTTTAGCTCCTACGAGCAGTACTTC
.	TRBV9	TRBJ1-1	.	CASSVDSDTEAFF	TGTGCCAGCAGCGTAGATAGCGACACTGAAGCTTTCTTT
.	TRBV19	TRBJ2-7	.	CASSTRGDEQYF	TGTGCCAGCTCAACTCGGGGCGACGAGCAGTACTTC
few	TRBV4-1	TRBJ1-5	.	CASSQNSNQPQHF	TGCGCCAGCAGCCAAAATTCCAATCAGCCCCAGCATTTT
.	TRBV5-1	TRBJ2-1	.	CASSLASAEYNEQFF	TGCGCCAGCAGCTTGGCAAGCGCCGAATACAATGAGCAGTTCTTC
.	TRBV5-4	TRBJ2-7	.	CASSLDPAGEIYEQYF	TGTGCCAGCAGCTTGGATCCGGCGGGTGAAATCTACGAGCAGTACTTC
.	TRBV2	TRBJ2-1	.	CASNDQTSESEQFF	TGTGCCAGCAATGATCAAACTTCCGAGAGTGAGCAGTTCTTC
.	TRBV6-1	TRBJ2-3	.	CASSEVGRADTQYF	TGTGCCAGCAGTGAAGTAGGAAGGGCAGATACGCAGTATTTT
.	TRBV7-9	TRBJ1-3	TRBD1	CASSPGTGVSGNTIYF	TGTGCCAGCAGCCCCGGGACAGGGGTCTCTGGAAACACCATATATTTT
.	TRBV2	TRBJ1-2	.	CASSEGTVNYGYTF	TGTGCCAGCAGTGAAGGGACGGTCAACTATGGCTACACCTTC
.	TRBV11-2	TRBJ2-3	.	CASSSTVGLSVGTDTQYF	TGTGCCAGCAGCTCGACTGTGGGTTTGTCCGTCGGCACAGATACGCAGTATTTT
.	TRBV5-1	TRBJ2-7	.	CASSSHIGANEQYF	TGCGCCAGCAGCTCCCACATCGGAGCGAACGAGCAGTACTTC
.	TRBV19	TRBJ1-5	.	CASSIAPGQPATYSNQPQHF	TGTGCCAGTAGTATAGCACCAGGACAGCCAGCCACCTATAGCAATCAGCCCCAGCATTTT
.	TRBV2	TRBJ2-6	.	CASVAQGFGANVLTF	TGTGCCAGCGTGGCCCAGGGGTTCGGGGCCAACGTCCTGACTTTC
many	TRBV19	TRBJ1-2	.	CASSIPPNYGYTF	TGTGCCAGTAGTATACCACCGAACTATGGCTACACCTTC
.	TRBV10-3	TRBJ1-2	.	CAISRDGNMGSYTF	TGTGCCATCAGCAGGGACGGAAACATGGGCAGCTACACCTTC
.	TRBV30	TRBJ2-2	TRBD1	CASPGQGNTGELFF	TGTGCCTCACCGGGACAGGGTAACACCGGGGAGCTGTTTTTT
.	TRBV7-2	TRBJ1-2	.	CASSPPPRTGYGYTF	TGTGCCAGCAGCCCCCCTCCGCGCACAGGGTATGGCTACACCTTC